One and the same sample provided the 27 T cell receptor beta chains below, sequenced in a study of blood T cells in healthy people across ages. A second PCR of about 7 to 12 cycles used a sample-barcoded 5' primer and a J-beta primer mix. TCRdb ran MiXCR on the 5' RACE reads and lists one entry per CDR3 protein. The repertoire holds around 1.5 million distinct CDR3 sequences, with 45% to 70% as singletons. Sequencing used blood. Receptors originate from a man aged 18 to 30 in good health.

This clonotype occurred a few times. This chain links TRBV4-1 with TRBJ2-7; 8 bases align to TRBD2. This CDR3 is built from 15 residues. The V gene end was trimmed by 3 bases and the J gene end by 5 bases; junction bases not matched to a gene: 9. CDR1 and CDR2 from the germline V gene are MGHRA and YSYEKL. CDR3 region: CASSQGTRTGDEQYF. CDR3 coding DNA: TGCGCCAGCAGCCAGGGGACTAGAACCGGAGACGAGCAGTACTTC.

The chain is built from TRBV15 and TRBJ1-5, with a tentative D call TRBD1 (5 bases). The ends were cut back, 0 bases at V and 6 bases at J, with 12 bases in the middle. Looked up from germline, CDR1 is LNHNV and CDR2 is YYDKDF (reference sequence). This CDR3 spans 15 amino acids. As DNA, the CDR3 is TGTGCCACCAGCAGAGACAGGGAGGTCTCTCAGCCCCAGCATTTT. It encodes CATSRDREVSQPQHF.

The rearrangement uses TRBV28 and TRBJ2-5; TRBD2 might be the D (6 bases). This CDR3 comprises 20 residues. V was trimmed by 4 bases and J by 3 bases, leaving 30 bases between them. The germline CDR1 and CDR2 sequences are MDHEN and SYDVKM. This CDR3 reads CASSSILLSGALNNEETQYF. CDR3 coding DNA: TGTGCCAGCAGTTCCATCCTACTTAGCGGTGCCCTTAACAACGAAGAGACCCAGTACTTC.

V usage is TRBV11-1 and J usage is TRBJ2-1; perhaps TRBD2 as D (6 bases). The germline V and J ends were trimmed by 2 bases and 8 bases, with 10 bases remaining between them. The CDR3 loop spans 13 amino acids. Looked up from germline, CDR1 is SGHAT and CDR2 is FQDESV (reference sequence). The chain's CDR3 is CASSLPRDHEQFF. Here the CDR3 DNA reads TGTGCCAGCAGCTTACCGCGGGATCATGAGCAGTTCTTC.

This chain connects TRBV20-1 to TRBJ2-7; possibly TRBD1 for D (5 bases). Germline assignment: CDR1 DFQATT and CDR2 SNEGSKA (reference sequence). The CDR3 length is 13 residues. Trimming removed 6 bases from V and 0 bases from J, with 12 bases in between. CDR3: CSAMDKSSYEQYF. The CDR3 DNA is TGCAGTGCCATGGACAAGAGCTCCTACGAGCAGTACTTC.

The chain is built from TRBV15 and TRBJ2-3; maybe TRBD2 (5 bases). V dropped 8 bases and J dropped 3 bases, with 18 bases sitting between them. Germline V CDR1 and CDR2: LNHNV, YYDKDF (reference sequence). The CDR3 is 15 amino acids. The DNA of the CDR3 is TGTGCCACCGGAGCGGTAGTGTCAGTGACAGATACGCAGTATTTT. Translation: CATGAVVSVTDTQYF.

Comment on this clonotype: A much larger clone sits a single nucleotide away, making a read error possible. V and J are TRBV5-1 and TRBJ2-1; 8 nucleotides match TRBD2. There are 15 residues in the CDR3. The V gene's germline CDR1 is SGHRS and CDR2 YFSETQ. With 0 bases clipped from V and 5 bases from J, the junction kept 4 bases outside the gene matches. CDR3 residues: CASSLEGTRDNEQFF. The CDR3 DNA sequence: TGCGCCAGCAGCTTGGAAGGGACTAGGGACAATGAGCAGTTCTTC.

V usage is TRBV7-8 and J usage is TRBJ2-1; no firm D call. V was shortened by 5 bases and J by 3 bases, with 14 bases between the two germline ends. The CDR3 has 15 amino acids. Germline V gives CDR1 SGHVS, CDR2 FQNEAQ. The CDR3, as DNA: TGTGCCAGCAGCCTAGATAGTTTAGGCTACAATGAGCAGTTCTTC. Translation: CASSLDSLGYNEQFF.

The genes are TRBV9 and TRBJ2-5, with D possibly TRBD2 on 6 matching bases. Trimming pared 3 bases from V and 13 bases from J, leaving 19 bases between. The V gene's germline CDR1 is SGDLS and CDR2 YYNGEE. CDR3 length: 13 amino acids. CDR3 DNA sequence: TGTGCCAGCAGCGACGACATAGGAGGGCTTCGGTACTTC. It specifies CASSDDIGGLRYF.

V usage is TRBV4-2 and J usage is TRBJ2-5; TRBD2 matches at 9 bases. Trimming cost V 0 bases and J 9 bases; bases outside gene matches: 11. Germline lookup yields CDR1 LGHNA and CDR2 YNFKEQ. This CDR3 comprises 16 residues. The CDR3 region has the DNA TGTGCCAGCAGCCAAGATCCTAGCGGGGCGCATAGAGCCCAGTACTTC. Protein: CASSQDPSGAHRAQYF.

The V call is TRBV20-1, the J call TRBJ2-5; TRBD1 matches at 7 bases. The CDR3 sequence is 13 residues long. The V gene end was trimmed by 5 bases and the J gene end by 4 bases; junction bases not matched to a gene: 7. Germline values: CDR1 DFQATT, CDR2 SNEGSKA (reference sequence). The CDR3 region has the DNA TGCAGTGCTTACACAGGGGCTGGAGAGACCCAGTACTTC. It is translated as CSAYTGAGETQYF.

In this sample, this clonotype turned up a few times. The rearrangement joins TRBV11-2 to TRBJ1-5, with 9 bases identical to TRBD1. The CDR3 spans 15 residues. V lost 1 base to trimming and J lost 5 bases; unmatched junction nucleotides: 3. Germline V lookup: CDR1 SGHAT, CDR2 FQNNGV. The CDR3 coding sequence is TGTGCCAGCAGCTTAGCCGGGACAGGGTATCAGCCCCAGCATTTT. It specifies CASSLAGTGYQPQHF.

This clonotype was detected ten times or more. V is TRBV30 and J is TRBJ1-2; D remains ambiguous. Germline CDR1 GTSNPN, CDR2 SVGIG (reference sequence). CDR3 size: 11 residues. V shed 2 bases and J shed 6 bases, with 7 bases lying between them. CDR3 DNA sequence: TGTGCCTGGAGTAGAGGGAATGGCTACACCTTC. The encoded protein is CAWSRGNGYTF.

This clonotype has more than one count but fewer than ten. The V gene is TRBV9, the J gene TRBJ2-3; maybe TRBD1 (6 bases). The germline CDR1 and CDR2 sequences are SGDLS and YYNGEE. CDR3 size: 15 residues. With 3 bases removed from V and 2 bases from J, the gap between germline ends came to 13 bases. For the CDR3, the DNA is TGTGCCAGCAGCGGACTTTACAGGGACACAGATACGCAGTATTTT. It encodes CASSGLYRDTDTQYF.

This chain uses TRBV6-5 with TRBJ2-3; possible D gene TRBD1, 6 bases. This CDR3 comprises 13 residues. Looked up from germline, CDR1 is MNHEY and CDR2 is SVGAGI. V was pared by 6 bases and J by 3 bases, with 10 bases between. CDR3 loop: CASRLRGTDTQYF. The CDR3 DNA sequence: TGTGCCAGCAGGCTCAGGGGTACAGATACGCAGTATTTT.

V and J are TRBV4-1 and TRBJ2-7; no firm D call. Germline V lookup: CDR1 MGHRA, CDR2 YSYEKL. Trimming pared 4 bases from V and 2 bases from J, leaving 12 bases between. There are 14 residues in the CDR3. The CDR3 spells CASSLLERAYEQYF. DNA of the CDR3: TGCGCCAGCAGCCTCCTTGAACGAGCCTACGAGCAGTACTTC.

The genes are TRBV11-2 and TRBJ2-4, with 12 bases aligning to TRBD1. V was pared by 6 bases and J by 7 bases, with 4 bases of the junction left unmatched. Germline values: CDR1 SGHAT, CDR2 FQNNGV. The CDR3 spans 14 residues. The CDR3 sequence: CASRGTGGLNIQYF. CDR3 in DNA: TGTGCCAGCAGGGGGACAGGGGGCTTGAACATTCAGTACTTC.

This clonotype was found a few times. The rearrangement uses TRBV5-1 and TRBJ2-3, with TRBD2 matching over 7 bases. V trimming: 5 bases; J trimming: 2 bases; junction bases outside the gene matches: 5. The CDR3 totals 14 residues. From germline, CDR1 is SGHRS and CDR2 YFSETQ. The CDR3 region has the DNA TGCGCCAGCAGTTTACTAGCGATCACAGATACGCAGTATTTT. This gives the protein CASSLLAITDTQYF.

This clonotype showed up just a few times. V and J are TRBV20-1 and TRBJ2-5; D remains ambiguous. Deletions cut 5 bases from V and 7 bases from J, with 11 bases between. Per the germline V gene, CDR1 is DFQATT and CDR2 is SNEGSKA (reference sequence). The CDR3 length is 11 residues. The chain's CDR3 is CSAEDPGTQYF. The CDR3 DNA reads TGCAGTGCTGAGGACCCTGGGACCCAGTACTTC.

The chain combines TRBV5-1 with TRBJ2-3; 7 bases map to TRBD2. Germline-derived CDR1 and CDR2 are SGHRS and YFSETQ. CDR3 length: 15 amino acids. V was pared by 0 bases and J by 4 bases, with 5 bases of the junction left unmatched. For the CDR3, the DNA is TGCGCCAGCAGCTTGGTCGAGACTAGCCCAGATACGCAGTATTTT. It specifies CASSLVETSPDTQYF.

The chain has TRBV6-1 and TRBJ2-5, with a weak D call TRBD2 (6 bases). V was trimmed by 2 bases and J by 1 base, leaving 8 bases between them. CDR1 is MNHNS, CDR2 SASEGT, per germline. The CDR3 covers 14 residues. In nucleotides, the CDR3 is TGTGCCAGCAGTGAATGGAGGGCCCAAGAGACCCAGTACTTC. Protein: CASSEWRAQETQYF.

The sample holds a few counts of this clonotype. V is TRBV25-1 and J is TRBJ2-7, with 8 bases aligning to TRBD1. This CDR3 has 15 amino acids. Germline V gene data show CDR1 as MGHDK and CDR2 as SYGVNS. With V trimmed by 6 bases and J by 3 bases, 10 bases remained unmatched. Here the CDR3 reads CASRGAGTGVYEQYF. In DNA, the CDR3 is TGTGCCAGCAGAGGCGCTGGGACAGGAGTCTACGAGCAGTACTTC.

This clonotype was counted a single time. The chain carries TRBV3-1 and TRBJ2-3; 9 nucleotides align to TRBD1. The germline CDR1 and CDR2 sequences are LGHDT and YNNKEL (reference sequence). The CDR3 has 13 amino acids. J gave up 5 bases and V 9 bases, and 6 bases lay outside the gene matches. The CDR3 coding sequence is TGTGCCAGTTCCTACAGGGGGCAAGATACGCAGTATTTT. Translated: CASSYRGQDTQYF.

CDR3 sequence: CASSGPGQGASEQYF. The CDR3 DNA is TGTGCCAGCAGTGGACCGGGACAGGGGGCTAGCGAGCAGTACTTC. The rearrangement joins TRBV25-1 to TRBJ2-7; 12 bases are a match to TRBD1. The ends lost 4 bases at V and 6 bases at J; junction bases unmatched: 7. Looked up from germline, CDR1 is MGHDK and CDR2 is SYGVNS. This CDR3 is 15 amino acids long.

The V and J genes are TRBV20-1 and TRBJ1-1; D not certain. The CDR3 runs to 12 residues. Germline CDR1 and CDR2: DFQATT and SNEGSKA (reference sequence). Trimming removed 6 bases from V and 8 bases from J, with 16 bases in between. In nucleotides, the CDR3 is TGCAGTGCCCGGCGGCCCCCAGGAGAAGCTTTCTTT. Amino acid sequence: CSARRPPGEAFF.

The gene calls are TRBV4-2 and TRBJ1-5, with D unresolved. The CDR3 is 13 residues long. Germline assignment: CDR1 LGHNA and CDR2 YNFKEQ. Deletions cut 0 bases from V and 7 bases from J, with 7 bases between. CDR3 in amino acids: CASSQDFGQPQHF. The CDR3, as DNA: TGTGCCAGCAGCCAAGATTTTGGGCAGCCCCAGCATTTT.

Only one count was recorded for this clonotype. The chain recombines TRBV20-1 with TRBJ2-3; D gene uncertain. The CDR3 covers 14 residues. Germline V gives CDR1 DFQATT, CDR2 SNEGSKA (reference sequence). V dropped 1 base and J dropped 1 base, with 9 bases sitting between them. The CDR3 DNA reads as TGCAGTGCTAGAGTATGGTGGGGCACAGATACGCAGTATTTT. Its protein product is CSARVWWGTDTQYF.